This paragraph covers one T cell receptor beta chain sequence. Its antigen remains unknown. The entry originates in a study of shared clonotypes between healthy human individuals. Study observations and caveats: Generation of non-shared clonotypes was less probable than generation of clonotypes shared by all four donors.

The CDR3 runs 15 residues. The V segment lost 5 bases and the J segment 3 bases; nucleotides outside the gene matches: 8. Germline assignment: CDR1 SGHVS and CDR2 FNYEAQ. Generated by immunoSEQ multiplex PCR, the TCRdb table keeps only in-frame clones and is missing some. The data contain approximately 1,000,000 clones, about 84% of them singletons. The chain joins TRBV7-6 to TRBJ2-7, with 9 bases matching TRBD2. The receptor was isolated from a man younger than 30 in good health. Some clones in this sample may be carry-over from other donors' samples. The specimen was memory CD4+ T cells from PBMCs. Subset here: CD45RA-negative fraction. This CDR3 is CASSMGLAPSYEQYF. CDR3 DNA sequence: TGTGCCAGCAGCATGGGACTAGCACCGAGCTACGAGCAGTACTTC.